This T cell receptor beta chain was recovered during a study of identical twins. Deletions cut 5 bases from V and 6 bases from J, with 11 bases between. CDR1 is SGHTA and CDR2 is FQGNSA in the germline V gene. The length of the CDR3 is 12 residues. Each CDR3 protein is one row after TCRdb ran MiXCR on the 5' RACE reads. The repertoire holds around 480,000 distinct CDR3 sequences, with 13% to 15% as singletons. A further study also used this sample, focusing on yellow fever vaccine responses in identical twins. That paper notes: Among the twins, the vaccine T cell response reportedly seemed partly convergent and partly personalized.

J is TRBJ2-7 and V is TRBV7-2, with unresolved D. The origin of this receptor is a woman younger than 30 in good health. Sequenced input: CD4+ T cells sorted from blood. The CDR3 coding sequence is TGTGCCAGCAGCCAAGAGGTTGGCGAGCAGTACTTC. This encodes CASSQEVGEQYF.